This T cell receptor (beta chain) was obtained from a study of shared clonotypes between healthy human individuals. Study-level information: The study enrolled a couple of women and three men aged 18 to 49. Overall study results and limits: Depth of sequencing was expected to influence donor clonotype sharing.

Authors' methods: Junction-only sequences produced by ImmunoSEQ had no quality scores, so filtering differed. Repertoires were generated with immunoSEQ multiplex PCR, while TCRdb's copy carries only in-frame clones and drops some. V, J and clone size are taken as reported in that table, and D and trimming were inferred from the DNA itself. The sample gives about 980,000 clones, approximately 76% of which show up once; about 1.5% is in the top ten. V gave up 4 bases and J gave up 5 bases, with 12 bases separating them. Per the germline V gene, CDR1 is SGHKS and CDR2 is YYEKEE (reference sequence). This CDR3 is 14 amino acids long. Comments on this clone: Its target is unknown.

The sequenced sample consisted of memory CD4+ T cells sorted from blood. Subset meaning: CD45RA-negative fraction. This TCR derives from a man aged 18 to 29 in good health. This rearrangement joins TRBV5-5 to TRBJ1-4; D ambiguous. This CDR3 reads CASSPSLPNEKLFF. CDR3 DNA sequence: TGTGCCAGCAGCCCCAGCTTACCGAATGAAAAACTGTTTTTT.